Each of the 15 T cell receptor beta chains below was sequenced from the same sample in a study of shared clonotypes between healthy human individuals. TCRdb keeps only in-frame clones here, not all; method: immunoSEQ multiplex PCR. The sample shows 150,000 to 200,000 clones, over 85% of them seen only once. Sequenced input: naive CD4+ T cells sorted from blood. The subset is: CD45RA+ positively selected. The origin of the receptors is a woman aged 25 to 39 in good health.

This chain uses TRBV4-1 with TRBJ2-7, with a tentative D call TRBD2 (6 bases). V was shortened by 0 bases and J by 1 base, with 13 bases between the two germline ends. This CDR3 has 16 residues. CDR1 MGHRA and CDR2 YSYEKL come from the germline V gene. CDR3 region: CASSQDLQGLSYEQYF. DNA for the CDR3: TGCGCCAGCAGCCAAGATCTTCAGGGACTTTCCTACGAGCAGTACTTC.

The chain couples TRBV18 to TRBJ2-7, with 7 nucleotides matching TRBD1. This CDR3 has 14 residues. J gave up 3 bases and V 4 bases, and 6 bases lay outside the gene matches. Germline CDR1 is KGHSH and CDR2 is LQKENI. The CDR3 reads CASSLGAGGYEQYF. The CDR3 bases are TGTGCCAGCTCACTGGGTGCAGGGGGCTACGAGCAGTACTTC.

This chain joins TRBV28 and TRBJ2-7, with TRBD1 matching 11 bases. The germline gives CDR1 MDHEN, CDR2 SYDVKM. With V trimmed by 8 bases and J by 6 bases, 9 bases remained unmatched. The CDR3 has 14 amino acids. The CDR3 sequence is CASQIGQGASEQYF. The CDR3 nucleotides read TGTGCCAGCCAAATAGGACAGGGGGCGTCCGAGCAGTACTTC.

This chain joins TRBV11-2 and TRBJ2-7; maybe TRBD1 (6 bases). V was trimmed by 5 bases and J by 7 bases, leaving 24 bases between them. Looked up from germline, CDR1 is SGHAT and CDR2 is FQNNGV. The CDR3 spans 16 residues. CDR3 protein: CASSLGAGGGAGEQYF. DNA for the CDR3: TGTGCCAGCAGCCTCGGCGCGGGTGGGGGCGCTGGGGAGCAGTACTTC.

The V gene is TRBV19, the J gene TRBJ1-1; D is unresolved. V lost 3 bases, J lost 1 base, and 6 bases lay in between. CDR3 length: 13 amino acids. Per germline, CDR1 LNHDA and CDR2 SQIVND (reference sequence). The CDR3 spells CASSMWGNTEAFF. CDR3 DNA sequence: TGTGCCAGTAGTATGTGGGGGAACACTGAAGCTTTCTTT.

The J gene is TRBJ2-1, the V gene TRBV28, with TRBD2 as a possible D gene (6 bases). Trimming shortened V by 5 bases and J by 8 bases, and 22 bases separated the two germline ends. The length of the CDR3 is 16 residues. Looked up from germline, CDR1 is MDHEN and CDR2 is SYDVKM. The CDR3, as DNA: TGTGCCAGCAGTGGGTCGGGAGCCCCGTGGGAGGATGAGCAGTTCTTC. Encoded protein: CASSGSGAPWEDEQFF.

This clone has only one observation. The CDR3 is CASSLDSDTQYF. The DNA of the CDR3 is TGTGCCAGCAGCTTAGATTCAGATACGCAGTATTTT. This chain uses TRBV11-3 with TRBJ2-3; D gene uncertain. There are 12 residues in the CDR3. Trimming removed 0 bases at V and 4 bases at J, with 2 bases between. Germline V gene sequence: CDR1 SGHNT, CDR2 YENEEA.

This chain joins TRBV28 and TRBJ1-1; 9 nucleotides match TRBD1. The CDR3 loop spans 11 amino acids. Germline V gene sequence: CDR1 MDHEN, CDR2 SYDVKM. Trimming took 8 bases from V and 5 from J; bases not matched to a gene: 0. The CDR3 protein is CASGQGTEAFF. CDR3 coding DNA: TGTGCCAGCGGACAGGGGACTGAAGCTTTCTTT. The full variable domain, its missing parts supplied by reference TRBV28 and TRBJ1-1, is DVKVTQSSRYLVKRTGEKVFLECVQDMDHENMFWYRQDPGLGLRLIYFSYDVKMKEKGDIPEGYSVSREKKERFSLILESASTNQTSMYLCASGQGTEAFFGQGTRLTVV.

DNA for the CDR3: TGTGCCATCAGTGTTTACAGTAGCACTGAAGCTTTCTTT. Translating gives CAISVYSSTEAFF. The J gene is TRBJ1-1, the V gene TRBV10-3; D gene uncertain. Germline CDR1 is ENHRY and CDR2 is SYGVKD. The CDR3 is 13 amino acids. V shed 4 bases and J shed 4 bases, with 10 bases lying between them.

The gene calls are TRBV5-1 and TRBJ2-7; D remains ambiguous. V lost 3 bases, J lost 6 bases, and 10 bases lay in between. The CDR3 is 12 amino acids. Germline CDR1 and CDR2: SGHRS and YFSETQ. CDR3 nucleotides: TGCGCCAGCAGCTCTCCTTCGCCCGAGCAGTACTTC. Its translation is CASSSPSPEQYF.

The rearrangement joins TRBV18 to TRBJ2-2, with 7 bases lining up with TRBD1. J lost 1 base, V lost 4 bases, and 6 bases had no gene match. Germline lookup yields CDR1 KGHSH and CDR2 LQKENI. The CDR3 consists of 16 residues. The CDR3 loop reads CASSQSAGGNTGELFF. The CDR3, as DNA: TGTGCCAGCTCACAGTCGGCAGGGGGGAACACCGGGGAGCTGTTTTTT.

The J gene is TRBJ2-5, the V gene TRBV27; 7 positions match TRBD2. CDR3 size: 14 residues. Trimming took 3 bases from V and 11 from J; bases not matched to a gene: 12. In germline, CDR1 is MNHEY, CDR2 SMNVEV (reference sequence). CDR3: CASSLSGMSREQYF. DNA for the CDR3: TGTGCCAGCAGTTTGAGCGGGATGTCCCGAGAGCAGTACTTC.

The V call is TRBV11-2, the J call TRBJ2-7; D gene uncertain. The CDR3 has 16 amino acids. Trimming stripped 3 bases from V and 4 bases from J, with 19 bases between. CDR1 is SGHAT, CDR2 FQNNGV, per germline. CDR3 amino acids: CASSFSWWEEKYEQYF. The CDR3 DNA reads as TGTGCCAGCAGCTTTTCTTGGTGGGAAGAGAAATACGAGCAGTACTTC.

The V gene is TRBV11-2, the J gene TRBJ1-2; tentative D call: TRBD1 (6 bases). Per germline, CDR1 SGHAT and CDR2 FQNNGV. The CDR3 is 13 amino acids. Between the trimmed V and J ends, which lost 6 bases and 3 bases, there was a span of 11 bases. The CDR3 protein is CASSSRGYYGYTF. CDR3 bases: TGTGCCAGCAGTTCCAGGGGCTACTATGGCTACACCTTC.

The CDR3 coding sequence is TGTGCCAGCAGCCCCAGCACAGGGTCCGTCGAGCAGTACTTC. Translating gives CASSPSTGSVEQYF. The rearrangement uses TRBV11-2 and TRBJ2-7, with TRBD1 as a possible D gene (6 bases). Germline loops: CDR1 SGHAT, CDR2 FQNNGV. The CDR3 length is 14 residues. The V and J ends lost 5 bases and 6 bases respectively, with 17 bases between them. The full variable domain, with the rest looked up from reference TRBV11-2 and TRBJ2-7, is EAGVAQSPRYKIIEKRQSVAFWCNPISGHATLYWYQQILGQGPKLLIQFQNNGVVDDSQLPKDRFSAERLKGVDSTLKIQPAKLEDSAVYLCASSPSTGSVEQYFGPGTRLTVT.